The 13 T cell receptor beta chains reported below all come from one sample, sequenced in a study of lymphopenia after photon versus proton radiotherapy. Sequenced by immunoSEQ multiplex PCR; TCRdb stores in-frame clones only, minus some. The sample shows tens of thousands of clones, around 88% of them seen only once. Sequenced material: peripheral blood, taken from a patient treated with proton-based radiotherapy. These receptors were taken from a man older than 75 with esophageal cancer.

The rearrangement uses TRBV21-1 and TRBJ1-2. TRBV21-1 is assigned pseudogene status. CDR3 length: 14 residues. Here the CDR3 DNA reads TGTGCCAGCAGGAAACCCCCCCGCATTGGTGGCTACACCTTC. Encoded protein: CASRKPPRIGGYTF.

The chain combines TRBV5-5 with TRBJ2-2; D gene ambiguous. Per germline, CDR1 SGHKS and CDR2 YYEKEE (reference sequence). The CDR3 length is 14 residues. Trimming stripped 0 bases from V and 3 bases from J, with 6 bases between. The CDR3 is CASSLGLYTGELFF. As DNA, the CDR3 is TGTGCCAGCAGCTTGGGGCTCTACACCGGGGAGCTGTTTTTT.

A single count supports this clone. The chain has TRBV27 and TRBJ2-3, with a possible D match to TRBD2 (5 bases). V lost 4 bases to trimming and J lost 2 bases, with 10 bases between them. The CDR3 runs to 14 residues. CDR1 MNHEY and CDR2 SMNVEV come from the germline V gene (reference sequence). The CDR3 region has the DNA TGTGCCAGCAGTTCACGGACTTTCACAGATACGCAGTATTTT. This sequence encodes CASSSRTFTDTQYF.

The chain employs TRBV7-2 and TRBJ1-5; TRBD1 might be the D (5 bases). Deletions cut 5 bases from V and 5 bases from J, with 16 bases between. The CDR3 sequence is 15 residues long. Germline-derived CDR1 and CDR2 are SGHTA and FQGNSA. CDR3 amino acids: CASSVENRRDQPQHF. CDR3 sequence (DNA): TGTGCCAGCAGCGTGGAGAACAGGAGAGATCAGCCCCAGCATTTT.

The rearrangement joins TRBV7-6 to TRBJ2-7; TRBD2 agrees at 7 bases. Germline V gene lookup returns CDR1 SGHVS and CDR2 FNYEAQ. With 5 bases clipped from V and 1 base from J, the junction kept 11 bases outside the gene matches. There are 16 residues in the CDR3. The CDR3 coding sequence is TGTGCCAGCAGCCTCACGGGGGGAGCGGCATCCTACGAGCAGTACTTC. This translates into CASSLTGGAASYEQYF.

This CDR3 is CASSVGGGVSSGNTIYF. The CDR3 bases are TGTGCCAGCAGCGTAGGCGGAGGAGTGAGCTCTGGAAACACCATATATTTT. The chain recombines TRBV9 with TRBJ1-3; D gene unclear. This CDR3 has 17 residues. Trimming stripped 0 bases from V and 0 bases from J, with 13 bases between. CDR1 SGDLS and CDR2 YYNGEE come from the germline V gene.

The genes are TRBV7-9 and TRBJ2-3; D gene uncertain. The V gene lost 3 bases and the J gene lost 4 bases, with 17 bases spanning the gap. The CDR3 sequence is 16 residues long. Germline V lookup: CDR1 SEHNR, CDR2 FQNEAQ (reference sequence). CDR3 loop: CASSFRRSAVADTQYF. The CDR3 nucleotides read TGTGCCAGCAGCTTTCGGCGCAGTGCAGTAGCAGATACGCAGTATTTT.

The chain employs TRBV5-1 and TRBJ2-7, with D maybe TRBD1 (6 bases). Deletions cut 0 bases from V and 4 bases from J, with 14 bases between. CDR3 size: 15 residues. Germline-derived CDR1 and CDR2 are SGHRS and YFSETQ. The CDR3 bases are TGCGCCAGCAGCTTGGAGGACAGCCCAGAGTACGAGCAGTACTTC. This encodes CASSLEDSPEYEQYF.

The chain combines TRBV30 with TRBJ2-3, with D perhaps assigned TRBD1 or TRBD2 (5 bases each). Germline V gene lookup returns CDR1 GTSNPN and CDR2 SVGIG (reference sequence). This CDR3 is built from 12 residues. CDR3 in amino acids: CAWDGLTDTQYF. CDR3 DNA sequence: TGTGCTTGGGACGGGCTCACAGATACGCAGTATTTT.

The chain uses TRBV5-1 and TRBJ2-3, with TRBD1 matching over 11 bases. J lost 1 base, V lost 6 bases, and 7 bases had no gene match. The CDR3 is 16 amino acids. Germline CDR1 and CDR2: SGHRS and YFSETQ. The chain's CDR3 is CASTTGTGGGTDTQYF. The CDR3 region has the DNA TGCGCCAGCACTACAGGGACAGGGGGAGGCACAGATACGCAGTATTTT.

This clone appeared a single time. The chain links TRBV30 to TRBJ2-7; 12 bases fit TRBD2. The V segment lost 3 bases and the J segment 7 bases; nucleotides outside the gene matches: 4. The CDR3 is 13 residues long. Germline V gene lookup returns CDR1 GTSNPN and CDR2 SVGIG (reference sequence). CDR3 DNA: TGTGCCTGGAGGACTAGCGGGGGCATTGAGCAGTACTTC. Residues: CAWRTSGGIEQYF. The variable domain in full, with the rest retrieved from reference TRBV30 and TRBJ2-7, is SQTIHQWPATLVQPVGSPLSLECTVEGTSNPNLYWYRQAAGRGLQLLFYSVGIGQISSEVPQNLSASRPQDRQFILSSKKLLLSDSGFYLCAWRTSGGIEQYFGPGTRLTVT.

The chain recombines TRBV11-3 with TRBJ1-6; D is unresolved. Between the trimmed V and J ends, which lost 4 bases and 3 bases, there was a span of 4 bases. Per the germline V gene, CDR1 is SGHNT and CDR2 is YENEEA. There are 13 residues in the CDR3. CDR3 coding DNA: TGTGCCAGCAGCTCGGGCTATAATTCACCCCTCCACTTT. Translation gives CASSSGYNSPLHF.

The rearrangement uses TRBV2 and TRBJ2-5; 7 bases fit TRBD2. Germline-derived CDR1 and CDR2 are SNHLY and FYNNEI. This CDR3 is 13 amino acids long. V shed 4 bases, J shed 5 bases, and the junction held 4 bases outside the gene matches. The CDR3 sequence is CASSARGGETQYF. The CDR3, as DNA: TGTGCCAGCAGTGCTCGGGGAGGGGAGACCCAGTACTTC.